The rows below give T cell receptor beta chains drawn from one sample of a study of patients and donors after allogeneic stem cell transplantation. MiXCR, applied by TCRdb to the RT-PCR reads, yields one record per CDR3 protein. The table records approximately 99,000 distinct CDR3 sequences, 35% of them present only once. The specimen was blood, either unsorted or a sorted T cell fraction (not recorded which). Receptor source: a human donor who was either an allogeneic HSCT recipient or a stem cell or donor lymphocyte infusion donor (not recorded which). It is not recorded whose cells these are; they may come from a transplant donor. The CDR3 runs from the conserved cysteine through the conserved F or W. The D gene is left open where the match is weak. Clone sizes are given selectively: once, few, many, or a class where the clone is expanded.

d_call | j_call | clone_size | v_call | cdr3_aa | cdr3_nt
- | TRBJ1-5 | few | TRBV7-8 | CASSLDGAPRQPQHF | TGTGCCAGCAGCTTAGACGGGGCGCCGAGGCAGCCCCAGCATTTT
- | TRBJ2-5 | few | TRBV7-2 | CASSYRFQETQYF | TGTGCCAGCAGCTACCGGTTCCAAGAGACCCAGTACTTC
- | TRBJ1-3 | few | TRBV5-1 | CASSAGISGNTIYF | TGCGCCAGCAGCGCCGGGATCTCTGGAAACACCATATATTTT
TRBD1 | TRBJ1-2 | few | TRBV6-5 | CASSYRDRANGGYTF | TGTGCCAGCAGTTACAGGGACAGGGCTAACGGGGGCTACACCTTC
- | TRBJ2-3 | - | TRBV20-1 | CSAHGSPDTQYF | TGCAGTGCTCACGGATCTCCAGATACGCAGTATTTT
TRBD2 | TRBJ2-3 | - | TRBV4-3 | CASSLLAGVPDTQYF | TGCGCCAGCAGCCTTTTAGCGGGAGTCCCAGATACGCAGTATTTT
TRBD2 | TRBJ2-1 | - | TRBV19 | CASSISGGINNEQFF | TGTGCCAGTAGTATTAGCGGGGGAATAAACAATGAGCAGTTCTTC
- | TRBJ1-2 | few | TRBV19 | CASSMPGSNYGYTF | TGTGCCAGTAGTATGCCCGGAAGCAACTATGGCTACACCTTC
TRBD1 | TRBJ2-7 | - | TRBV12-3/TRBV12-4 | CASSPWDSHYEQYF | TGTGCCAGCAGTCCCTGGGACAGTCACTACGAGCAGTACTTC
TRBD1 | TRBJ1-1 | few | TRBV10-3 | CAISFGQDTEAFF | TGTGCCATCAGCTTCGGACAGGACACTGAAGCTTTCTTT
- | TRBJ2-7 | once | TRBV20-1 | CSASLLVRSEQYF | TGCAGTGCTAGTTTATTAGTGCGATCCGAGCAGTACTTC
- | TRBJ2-7 | few | TRBV5-6 | CASSFRGGRMEQYF | TGTGCCAGCAGCTTCCGAGGGGGGCGTATGGAGCAGTACTTC
- | TRBJ2-7 | few | TRBV12-3/TRBV12-4 | CASRTGTRGYEQYF | TGTGCCAGCAGAACCGGGACAAGAGGCTACGAGCAGTACTTC
TRBD2 | TRBJ2-2 | - | TRBV12-3/TRBV12-4 | CASSFVGGGREELFF | TGTGCCAGCAGTTTCGTCGGGGGGGGTAGAGAGGAGCTGTTTTTT
- | TRBJ2-1 | - | TRBV6-2/TRBV6-3 | CASSWGTLDGEQFF | TGTGCCAGCAGTTGGGGGACCTTGGATGGTGAGCAGTTCTTC
- | TRBJ2-2 | - | TRBV24-1 | CATSDLQAGAGGELFF | TGTGCCACCAGTGATTTGCAGGCCGGTGCCGGCGGGGAGCTGTTTTTT
- | TRBJ1-1 | - | TRBV24-1 | CATSAAGENTEAFF | TGTGCCACCAGTGCGGCGGGGGAGAACACTGAAGCTTTCTTT
- | TRBJ2-1 | - | TRBV12-3/TRBV12-4 | CASSPGPQDYNEQFF | TGTGCCAGCAGTCCAGGGCCCCAGGACTACAATGAGCAGTTCTTC
TRBD1 | TRBJ2-6 | - | TRBV19 | CASSIGRGLGANVLTF | TGTGCCAGTAGTATCGGCAGGGGGCTCGGGGCCAACGTCCTTACTTTC
- | TRBJ2-1 | few | TRBV14 | CASSPATLWRERANEQFF | TGTGCCAGCAGCCCAGCGACCTTATGGAGGGAGAGGGCCAATGAGCAGTTCTTC
TRBD1 | TRBJ1-6 | - | TRBV20-1 | CSAPGTVLSPLHF | TGCAGTGCCCCCGGGACAGTACTCTCACCCCTCCACTTT
TRBD2 | TRBJ2-7 | few | TRBV12-3/TRBV12-4 | CAVSLARSGRAKEQYF | TGTGCCGTCAGTTTAGCGAGGAGCGGGAGGGCCAAGGAGCAGTACTTC
- | TRBJ1-5 | many | TRBV12-3/TRBV12-4 | CASSLYGPNQPQHF | TGTGCCAGCAGTTTGTACGGGCCCAATCAGCCCCAGCATTTT
TRBD2 | TRBJ2-1 | few | TRBV5-1 | CASSLGLAVSSYNEQFF | TGCGCCAGCAGCTTGGGACTAGCGGTAAGCTCCTACAATGAGCAGTTCTTC
TRBD1 | TRBJ1-2 | few | TRBV9 | CASSLTGVWGYTF | TGTGCCAGCAGCCTAACAGGGGTCTGGGGCTACACCTTC
- | TRBJ2-7 | - | TRBV5-1 | CASSFEGGPYEQYF | TGCGCCAGCAGCTTTGAGGGAGGACCTTACGAGCAGTACTTC
- | TRBJ1-6 | - | TRBV6-5 | CASSYSGGLNSPLHF | TGTGCCAGCAGTTACTCCGGGGGGCTAAATTCACCCCTCCACTTT
- | TRBJ1-3 | - | TRBV27 | CASSSHSRGNTIYF | TGTGCCAGCAGTTCCCACAGCCGTGGAAACACCATATATTTT
- | TRBJ1-1 | many | TRBV7-2 | CASSLDRSNTEAFF | TGTGCCAGCAGCTTAGACCGGTCGAACACTGAAGCTTTCTTT
TRBD1 | TRBJ1-1 | - | TRBV5-1 | CASSPTGRDTEAFF | TGCGCCAGCAGCCCGACAGGGAGGGACACTGAAGCTTTCTTT
- | TRBJ2-1 | - | TRBV4-2 | CASSQKQGSGYNEQFF | TGTGCCAGCAGCCAAAAACAGGGATCCGGCTACAATGAGCAGTTCTTC
- | TRBJ2-7 | few | TRBV14 | CASSQVGLGRYEQYF | TGTGCCAGCAGCCAAGTTGGACTGGGGCGATACGAGCAGTACTTC
- | TRBJ1-5 | many | TRBV7-2 | CASSSTGTHYSNQPQHF | TGTGCCAGCAGCTCTACCGGGACACACTATAGCAATCAGCCCCAGCATTTT
TRBD1 | TRBJ1-5 | few | TRBV4-3 | CASSQGTGSNQPQHF | TGCGCCAGCAGCCAAGGGACAGGGAGCAATCAGCCCCAGCATTTT
- | TRBJ1-6 | - | TRBV7-2 | CASSLSQAPLHF | TGTGCCAGCAGCTTAAGCCAAGCGCCCCTCCACTTT
- | TRBJ1-1 | - | TRBV12-3/TRBV12-4 | CASRRDYAGAFF | TGTGCCAGCAGGAGAGACTACGCGGGAGCTTTCTTT
- | TRBJ2-4 | few | TRBV7-9 | CASSPRAKNIQYF | TGTGCCAGCAGCCCCAGAGCCAAAAACATTCAGTACTTC
- | TRBJ2-1 | - | TRBV5-5 | CASSLLAGWSYNEQFF | TGTGCCAGCAGCTTGTTGGCGGGATGGTCCTACAATGAGCAGTTCTTC
- | TRBJ1-5 | - | TRBV7-8 | CASSLGQGNNQPQHF | TGTGCCAGCAGCTTAGGCCAGGGGAACAATCAGCCCCAGCATTTT
- | TRBJ1-6 | few | TRBV2 | CASRDRKNSPLHF | TGTGCCAGCAGGGACCGAAAGAATTCACCCCTCCACTTT
TRBD1 | TRBJ1-4 | many | TRBV20-1 | CSAGQGGSEKLFF | TGCAGTGCTGGACAGGGGGGGAGTGAAAAACTGTTTTTT
- | TRBJ2-1 | - | TRBV27 | CASSSYDPYNEQFF | TGTGCCAGCAGTTCTTACGACCCATACAATGAGCAGTTCTTC
- | TRBJ1-1 | - | TRBV12-3/TRBV12-4 | CASRSSGRAGAEAFF | TGTGCCAGCAGGAGTTCGGGACGGGCAGGCGCTGAAGCTTTCTTT
- | TRBJ1-2 | few | TRBV30 | CAWSVNSGYTF | TGTGCCTGGAGTGTTAATTCTGGCTACACCTTC
- | TRBJ2-7 | - | TRBV6-5 | CASSYARTAYEQYF | TGTGCCAGCAGTTACGCCCGGACAGCCTACGAGCAGTACTTC